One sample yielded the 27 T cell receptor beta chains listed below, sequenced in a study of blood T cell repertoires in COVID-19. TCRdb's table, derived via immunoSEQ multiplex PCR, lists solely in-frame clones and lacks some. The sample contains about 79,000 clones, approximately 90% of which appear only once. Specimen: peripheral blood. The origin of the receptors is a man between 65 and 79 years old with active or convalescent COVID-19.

The CDR3 DNA is TGTGCCAGCAGTCTCCGGACTAGGATAGGCTCCTACAATGAGCAGTTCTTC. It translates to CASSLRTRIGSYNEQFF. This chain uses TRBV27 with TRBJ2-1; 7 positions agree with TRBD2. This CDR3 spans 17 amino acids. The trim removed 5 bases at V and 0 bases at J, leaving 10 bases unmatched. Germline assignment: CDR1 MNHEY and CDR2 SMNVEV (reference sequence).

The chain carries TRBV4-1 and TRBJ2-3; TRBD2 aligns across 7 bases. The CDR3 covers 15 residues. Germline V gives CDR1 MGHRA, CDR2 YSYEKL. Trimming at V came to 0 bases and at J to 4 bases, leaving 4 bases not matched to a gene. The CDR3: CASSQDGGSSDTQYF. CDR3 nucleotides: TGCGCCAGCAGCCAAGATGGCGGGAGTTCAGATACGCAGTATTTT.

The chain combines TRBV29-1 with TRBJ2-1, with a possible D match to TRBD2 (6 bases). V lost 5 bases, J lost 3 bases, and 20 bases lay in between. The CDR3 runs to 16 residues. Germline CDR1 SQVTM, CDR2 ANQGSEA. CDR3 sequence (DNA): TGCAGCGTTCGTGGAATGGGCGGGACCAACTACAATGAGCAGTTCTTC. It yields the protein CSVRGMGGTNYNEQFF.

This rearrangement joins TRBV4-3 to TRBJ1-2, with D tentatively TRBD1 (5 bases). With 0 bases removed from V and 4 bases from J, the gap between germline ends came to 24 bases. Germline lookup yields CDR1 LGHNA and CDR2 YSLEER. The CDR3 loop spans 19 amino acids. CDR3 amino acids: CASSQDTGRGSGTTYGYTF. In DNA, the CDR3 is TGCGCCAGCAGCCAAGATACTGGCCGGGGGTCAGGGACTACCTATGGCTACACCTTC.

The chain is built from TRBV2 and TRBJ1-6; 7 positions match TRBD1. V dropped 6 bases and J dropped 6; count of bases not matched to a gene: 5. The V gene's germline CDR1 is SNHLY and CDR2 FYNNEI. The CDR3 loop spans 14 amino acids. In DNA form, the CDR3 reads TGTGCCAGCAGCGAGACAGGGTCTAATTCACCCCTCCACTTT. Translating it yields CASSETGSNSPLHF.

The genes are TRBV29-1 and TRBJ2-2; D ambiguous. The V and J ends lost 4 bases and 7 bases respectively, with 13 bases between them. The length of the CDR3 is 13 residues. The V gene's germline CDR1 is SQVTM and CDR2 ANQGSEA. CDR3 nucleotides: TGCAGCGTTGCTCCGCTCTGGAGCGGGGAGCTGTTTTTT. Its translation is CSVAPLWSGELFF.

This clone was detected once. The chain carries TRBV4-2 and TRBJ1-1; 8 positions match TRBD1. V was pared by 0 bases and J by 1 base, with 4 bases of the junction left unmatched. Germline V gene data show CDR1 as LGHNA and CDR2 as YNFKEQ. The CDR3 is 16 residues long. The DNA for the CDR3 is TGTGCCAGCAGCCAAGATCCCACAGGGGGGAACACTGAAGCTTTCTTT. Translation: CASSQDPTGGNTEAFF.

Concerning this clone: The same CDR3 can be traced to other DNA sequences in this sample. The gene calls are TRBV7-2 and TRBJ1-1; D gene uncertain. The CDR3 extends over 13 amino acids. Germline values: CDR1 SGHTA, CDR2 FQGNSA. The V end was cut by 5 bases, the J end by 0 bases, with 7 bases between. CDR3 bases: TGTGCCAGCAGCCCCCAAATGAACACTGAAGCTTTCTTT. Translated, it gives CASSPQMNTEAFF.

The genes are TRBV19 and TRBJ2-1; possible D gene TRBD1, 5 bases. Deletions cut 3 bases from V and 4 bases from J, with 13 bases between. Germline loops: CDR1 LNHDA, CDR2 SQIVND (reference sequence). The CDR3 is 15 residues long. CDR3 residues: CASSISGNPYNEQFF. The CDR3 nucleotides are TGTGCCAGTAGTATTTCAGGGAACCCTTACAATGAGCAGTTCTTC.

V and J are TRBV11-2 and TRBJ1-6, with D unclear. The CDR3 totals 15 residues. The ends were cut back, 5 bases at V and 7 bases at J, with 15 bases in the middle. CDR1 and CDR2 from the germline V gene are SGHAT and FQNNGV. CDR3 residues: CASSQQGLPNSPLHF. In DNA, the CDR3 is TGTGCCAGCAGCCAGCAAGGACTGCCCAATTCACCCCTCCACTTT. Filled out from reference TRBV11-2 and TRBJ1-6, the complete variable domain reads EAGVAQSPRYKIIEKRQSVAFWCNPISGHATLYWYQQILGQGPKLLIQFQNNGVVDDSQLPKDRFSAERLKGVDSTLKIQPAKLEDSAVYLCASSQQGLPNSPLHFGNGTRLTVT.

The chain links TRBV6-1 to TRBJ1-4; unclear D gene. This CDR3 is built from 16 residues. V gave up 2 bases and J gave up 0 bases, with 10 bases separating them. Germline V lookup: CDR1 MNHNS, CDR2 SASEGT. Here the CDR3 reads CASSEMAAATNEKLFF. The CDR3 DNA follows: TGTGCCAGCAGTGAAATGGCGGCGGCAACTAATGAAAAACTGTTTTTT.

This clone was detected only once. CDR3 amino acids: CASSERTDSYNEQFF. As DNA, the CDR3 is TGCGCCAGCAGCGAAAGGACAGACTCCTACAATGAGCAGTTCTTC. The chain is built from TRBV5-1 and TRBJ2-1; tentatively, D is TRBD1 (6 bases). The V end lost 4 bases, the J end lost 0 bases, and 11 bases lay between the germline ends. Germline V lookup: CDR1 SGHRS, CDR2 YFSETQ. The CDR3 runs to 15 residues.

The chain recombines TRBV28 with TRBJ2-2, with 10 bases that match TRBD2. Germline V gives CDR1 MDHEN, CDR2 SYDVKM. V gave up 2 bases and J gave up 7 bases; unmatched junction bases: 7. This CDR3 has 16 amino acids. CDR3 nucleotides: TGTGCCAGCAGTTTACTAGCGGGAGTCTCGGGCGGGGAGCTGTTTTTT. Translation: CASSLLAGVSGGELFF.

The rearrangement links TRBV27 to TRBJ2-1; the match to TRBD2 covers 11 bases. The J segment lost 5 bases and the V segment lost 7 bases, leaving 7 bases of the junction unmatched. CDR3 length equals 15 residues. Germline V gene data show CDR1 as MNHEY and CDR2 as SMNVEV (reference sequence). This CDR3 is CASTIRLAGHNEQFF. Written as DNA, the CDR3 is TGTGCCAGCACAATCAGACTAGCGGGACACAATGAGCAGTTCTTC.

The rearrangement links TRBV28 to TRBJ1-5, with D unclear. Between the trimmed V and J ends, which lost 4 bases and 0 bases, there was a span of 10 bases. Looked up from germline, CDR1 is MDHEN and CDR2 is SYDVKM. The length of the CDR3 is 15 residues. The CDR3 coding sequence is TGTGCCAGCAGTTCGTCTCCGTATAGCAATCAGCCCCAGCATTTT. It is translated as CASSSSPYSNQPQHF.

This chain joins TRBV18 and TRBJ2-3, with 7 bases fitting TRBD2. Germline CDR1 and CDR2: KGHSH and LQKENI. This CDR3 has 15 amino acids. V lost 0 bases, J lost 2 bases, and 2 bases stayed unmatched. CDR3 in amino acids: CASSPPGLYTDTQYF. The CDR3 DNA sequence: TGTGCCAGCTCACCACCGGGACTATACACAGATACGCAGTATTTT.

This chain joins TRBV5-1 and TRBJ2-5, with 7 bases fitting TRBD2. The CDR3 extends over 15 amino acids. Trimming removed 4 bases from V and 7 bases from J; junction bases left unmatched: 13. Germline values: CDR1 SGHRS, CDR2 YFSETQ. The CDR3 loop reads CASSLALAGEGTQYF. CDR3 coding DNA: TGCGCCAGCAGCCTGGCGCTTGCGGGAGAGGGGACCCAGTACTTC.

CDR3 sequence: CASSQGLAGAYEQYF. CDR3 bases: TGTGCCAGCAGCCAGGGACTAGCGGGAGCTTACGAGCAGTACTTC. V is TRBV3-1 (or the pseudogene TRBV3-2) and J is TRBJ2-7, with 14 bases lining up with TRBD2. The junction had 2 bases not matched to a gene; V was cut back by 3 bases and J by 4 bases. There are 15 residues in the CDR3. CDR1 LGHDT and CDR2 YNNKEL come from the germline V gene (reference sequence).

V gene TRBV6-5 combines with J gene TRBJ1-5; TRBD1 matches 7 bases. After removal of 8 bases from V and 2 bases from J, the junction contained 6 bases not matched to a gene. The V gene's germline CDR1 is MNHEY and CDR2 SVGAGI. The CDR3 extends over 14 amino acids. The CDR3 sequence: CASGKDRRNQPQHF. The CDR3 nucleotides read TGTGCCAGCGGAAAGGACAGGCGCAATCAGCCCCAGCATTTT.

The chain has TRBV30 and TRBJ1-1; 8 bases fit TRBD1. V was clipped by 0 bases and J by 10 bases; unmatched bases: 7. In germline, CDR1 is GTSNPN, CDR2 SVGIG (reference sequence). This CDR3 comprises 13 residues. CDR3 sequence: CAWSVRTGSLAFF. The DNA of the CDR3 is TGTGCCTGGAGTGTACGGACAGGGAGTCTAGCTTTCTTT.

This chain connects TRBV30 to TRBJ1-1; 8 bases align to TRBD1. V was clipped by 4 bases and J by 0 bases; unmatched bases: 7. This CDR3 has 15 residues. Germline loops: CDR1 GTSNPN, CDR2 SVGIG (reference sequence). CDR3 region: CAWTRAGGLNTEAFF. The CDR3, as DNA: TGTGCCTGGACCCGAGCAGGGGGCTTGAACACTGAAGCTTTCTTT.

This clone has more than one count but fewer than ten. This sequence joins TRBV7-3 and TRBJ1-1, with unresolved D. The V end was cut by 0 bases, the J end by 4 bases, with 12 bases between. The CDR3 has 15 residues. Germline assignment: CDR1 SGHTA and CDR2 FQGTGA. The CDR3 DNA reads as TGTGCCAGCAGCTTAACGGGAGGGCCGGGCACTGAAGCTTTCTTT. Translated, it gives CASSLTGGPGTEAFF.

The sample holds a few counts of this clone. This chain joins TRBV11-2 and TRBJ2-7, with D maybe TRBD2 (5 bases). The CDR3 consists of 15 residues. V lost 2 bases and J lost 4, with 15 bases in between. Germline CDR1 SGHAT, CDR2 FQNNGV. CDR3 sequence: CASSLPGNQAYEQYF. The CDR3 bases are TGTGCCAGCAGCTTACCGGGAAATCAGGCGTACGAGCAGTACTTC.

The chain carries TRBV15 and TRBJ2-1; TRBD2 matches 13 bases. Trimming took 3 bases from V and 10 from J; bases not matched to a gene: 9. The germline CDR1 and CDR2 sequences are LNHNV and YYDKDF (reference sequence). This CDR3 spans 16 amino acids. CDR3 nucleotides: TGTGCCACCAGCAGGGATACCGGACTAGCGGGAGTCGAGCAGTTCTTC. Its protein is CATSRDTGLAGVEQFF.

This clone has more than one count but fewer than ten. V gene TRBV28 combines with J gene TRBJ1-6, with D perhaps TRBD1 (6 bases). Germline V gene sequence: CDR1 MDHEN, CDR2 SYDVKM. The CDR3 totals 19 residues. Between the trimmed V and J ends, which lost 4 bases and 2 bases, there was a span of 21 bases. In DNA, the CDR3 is TGTGCCAGCAGTTCCCCCTCGGCAGGGGCCGATCCCTATAATTCACCCCTCCACTTT. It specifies CASSSPSAGADPYNSPLHF.

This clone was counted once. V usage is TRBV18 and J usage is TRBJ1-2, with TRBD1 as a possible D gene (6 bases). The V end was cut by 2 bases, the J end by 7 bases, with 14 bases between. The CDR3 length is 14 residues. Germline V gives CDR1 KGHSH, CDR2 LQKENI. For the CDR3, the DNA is TGTGCCAGCTCACCAGGCAGGGGTGTTGGTGGCTACACCTTC. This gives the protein CASSPGRGVGGYTF.

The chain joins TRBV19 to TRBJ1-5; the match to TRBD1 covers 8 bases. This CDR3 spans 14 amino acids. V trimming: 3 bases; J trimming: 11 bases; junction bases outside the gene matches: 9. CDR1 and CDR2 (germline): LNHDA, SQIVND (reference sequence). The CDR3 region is CASSMEHRGKAQHF. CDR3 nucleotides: TGTGCCAGTAGTATGGAACACAGGGGGAAGGCCCAGCATTTT.